This record concerns one TCR beta chain sequence. The antigen is undetermined. The entry originates in a study of cytomegalovirus exposure and HLA in healthy donors. Study-level results: Cytomegalovirus status was reportedly diagnosed by the classifier with high specificity and sensitivity. Among TCR beta chains, those listed as cytomegalovirus-associated numbered under 200. The TCR clusters that emerged in the first cohort tended, a later analysis found, to co-occur in the 110 or so validation repertoires.

This CDR3 contains 14 residues. From germline, CDR1 is SNHLY and CDR2 FYNNEI. The V gene lost 2 bases and the J gene lost 7 bases, with 11 bases spanning the gap. Some clones are missing from TCRdb's copy, which holds only in-frame ones; the method was immunoSEQ multiplex PCR. The sample lists 100,000 to 150,000 clones, roughly 93% seen once, with less than 1.5% in the top ten. The chain is built from TRBV2 and TRBJ2-2; D is perhaps TRBD1 (5 bases). Sequencing was carried out using PBMCs. The source of this sequence is a woman aged 18 to 35 in good health and CMV-seronegative. The CDR3: CASSERQGSGELFF. The CDR3 DNA is TGTGCCAGCAGTGAAAGGCAGGGTAGCGGGGAGCTGTTTTTT.